The present entry profiles one T cell receptor (beta chain) with its context. Its antigen is not identified. This sample stems from a study of T-cell memory formation after mild COVID-19. Study results and caveats: Among CD4+ contracting clones, most were CM and EM, and CD8+ ones EMRA.

The CDR3 is made up of 13 amino acids. CDR1 and CDR2 (germline): DFQATT, SNEGSKA (reference sequence). The V and J ends lost 1 base and 5 bases respectively, with 11 bases between them. 5'RACE primed at constant segments yielded TCR alpha and TCR beta cDNA libraries bearing sample barcodes and UMIs. MiXCR, run by TCRdb on the 5' RACE reads, gives a single entry per CDR3 protein. The table has approximately 350,000 distinct CDR3 sequences, over 25% seen once. This chain joins TRBV20-1 and TRBJ1-1; D is possibly TRBD1 (5 bases). Sequences were obtained from PBMCs or a T cell subset sorted from them (not recorded which). The source is an adult woman who had mild COVID-19 (a few samples of this study predate the infection). Cell type and time point are not known. The CDR3 region is CSARAGLLTEAFF. DNA of the CDR3: TGCAGTGCTAGAGCAGGGCTGTTGACTGAAGCTTTCTTT.